This T cell receptor beta chain appears in the sequencing data of a study of human T cells and chemical hapten exposure. Time point meaning: pre-sensitization, week 0. Noted treatment: therapeutic diphenylcyclopropenone sensitization with weekly scalp DPC. Whole blood, unfractionated, served as the material for total RNA extraction. Germline V gene lookup returns CDR1 MNHEY and CDR2 SVGEGT. This CDR3 spans 13 amino acids. The V end lost 2 bases, the J end lost 4 bases, and 8 bases lay between the germline ends. This clonotype was recorded a few times. TCRdb used MiXCR to reprocess the RACE reads, holding one entry per CDR3 protein. The sample has 33,000 or so distinct CDR3 sequences; approximately 12% are singletons.

The material sequenced was whole blood, taken in connection with sensitization to the hapten diphenylcyclopropenone (DPC). This chain joins TRBV6-2 or TRBV6-3 and TRBJ2-5; D unclear. This TCR was sampled from a middle-aged woman with alopecia areata. Some clones in this sample may be carry-over from other donors' samples. The CDR3 sequence: CASSYTQRETQYF. The CDR3 DNA sequence: TGTGCCAGCAGTTACACCCAGCGAGAGACCCAGTACTTC.